The 22 T cell receptor beta chains below were found in one sample sequenced in a study of T cell repertoires in cytomegalovirus infection. Via MiXCR, TCRdb re-called the reads, giving one row per CDR3 protein. The table lists approximately 1,000,000 distinct CDR3 sequences, around 30% of them singletons, with around an eighth in the top ten. Which antigens these TCRs recognize remains unknown. This specimen consisted of cultured CD8+ T cells from PBMCs, obtained from culture after CMV antigen stimulation. The source of these receptors is a human donor in good health (CMV status not recorded). Some clones in this sample may be carry-over from other donors' samples.

In this sample, this clonotype turned up many times. This chain links TRBV7-6 with TRBJ2-5; possible D gene TRBD2, 6 bases. The CDR3 runs to 13 residues. The germline V gene encodes CDR1 SGHVS and CDR2 FNYEAQ. V lost 3 bases and J lost 5, with 10 bases in between. The CDR3 here is CASSFSGPETQYF. Written as DNA, the CDR3 is TGTGCCAGCAGCTTCAGCGGGCCGGAGACCCAGTACTTC.

This clonotype was recorded at least ten times. The chain employs TRBV7-6 and TRBJ2-5; 11 bases fit TRBD1. J was trimmed by 4 bases and V by 5 bases; bases with no gene match: 15. The CDR3 has 18 residues. The germline CDR1 and CDR2 sequences are SGHVS and FNYEAQ. For the CDR3, the DNA is TGTGCCAGCAGCCTCGGGACAGGGGGGGTCTTCCTGGGAGAGACCCAGTACTTC. Residues: CASSLGTGGVFLGETQYF.

The gene calls are TRBV10-3 and TRBJ1-1; D ambiguous. The length of the CDR3 is 15 residues. Germline values: CDR1 ENHRY, CDR2 SYGVKD. Trimming stripped 6 bases from V and 0 bases from J, with 14 bases between. In DNA form, the CDR3 reads TGTGCCATCAGGGTCAAGGTCCCTATGAACACTGAAGCTTTCTTT. Translated, it gives CAIRVKVPMNTEAFF.

The rearrangement joins TRBV13 to TRBJ2-5; the D gene is possibly TRBD1 (6 bases). V dropped 2 bases and J dropped 5 bases, with 15 bases sitting between them. The CDR3 contains 15 residues. Germline-derived CDR1 and CDR2 are PRHDT and FYEKMQ (reference sequence). As DNA, the CDR3 is TGTGCCAGCAGCTTAAAAGGCAGGGGTCAGGAGACCCAGTACTTC. It translates to CASSLKGRGQETQYF. Full variable domain (outside the CDR3, taken from reference TRBV13 and TRBJ2-5): AAGVIQSPRHLIKEKRETATLKCYPIPRHDTVYWYQQGPGQDPQFLISFYEKMQSDKGSIPDRFSAQQFSDYHSELNMSSLELGDSALYFCASSLKGRGQETQYFGPGTRLLVL.

A few counts support this clonotype. This CDR3 is CASSFDRNQPQHF. CDR3 bases: TGTGCCAGCAGTTTCGACAGGAATCAGCCCCAGCATTTT. The chain carries TRBV27 and TRBJ1-5, with D possibly TRBD1 on 6 matching bases. Germline lookup yields CDR1 MNHEY and CDR2 SMNVEV (reference sequence). V was trimmed by 3 bases and J by 4 bases, leaving 7 bases between them. The CDR3 runs 13 residues.

This clonotype was recorded a few times. The genes are TRBV10-3 and TRBJ2-7; D remains ambiguous. The CDR3 covers 18 residues. CDR1 is ENHRY, CDR2 SYGVKD, per germline. Deletions cut 6 bases from V and 0 bases from J, with 24 bases between. In DNA, the CDR3 is TGTGCCATCAGAGTTACCCTTCCAGGTCCCACGGGCTCCTACGAGCAGTACTTC. It encodes CAIRVTLPGPTGSYEQYF.

This clonotype was seen only a few times. The chain is built from TRBV19 and TRBJ1-1; tentatively, D is TRBD1 (6 bases). Germline loops: CDR1 LNHDA, CDR2 SQIVND (reference sequence). V was cut by 5 bases and J by 0 bases, with 10 bases left in between. The CDR3 consists of 14 residues. CDR3 bases: TGTGCCAGTAGTTGGGGACAATTGAACACTGAAGCTTTCTTT. This translates into CASSWGQLNTEAFF.

This rearrangement joins TRBV9 to TRBJ1-1; perhaps TRBD1 as D (5 bases). The CDR3 runs 15 residues. CDR1 is SGDLS and CDR2 is YYNGEE in the germline V gene. The germline V and J ends were trimmed by 4 bases and 0 bases, with 13 bases remaining between them. Here the CDR3 DNA reads TGTGCCAGCAGCTCATGGGACGGTATGAACACTGAAGCTTTCTTT. Translated: CASSSWDGMNTEAFF. Full variable domain (rest looked up from reference TRBV9 and TRBJ1-1): DSGVTQTPKHLITATGQRVTLRCSPRSGDLSVYWYQQSLDQGLQFLIQYYNGEERAKGNILERFSAQQFPDLHSELNLSSLELGDSALYFCASSSWDGMNTEAFFGQGTRLTVV.

This rearrangement joins TRBV10-3 to TRBJ1-2; 8 nucleotides match TRBD1. Per germline, CDR1 ENHRY and CDR2 SYGVKD. After removal of 8 bases from V and 10 bases from J, the junction contained 9 bases not matched to a gene. The CDR3 is made up of 12 amino acids. CDR3 sequence (DNA): TGTGCCATCTACGGGACAGGTAGTGACTACACCTTC. It codes for CAIYGTGSDYTF.

The chain employs TRBV7-8 and TRBJ1-2, with D perhaps TRBD1 (6 bases). Per germline, CDR1 SGHVS and CDR2 FQNEAQ. The CDR3 is made up of 17 amino acids. The V end lost 5 bases, the J end lost 0 bases, and 19 bases lay between the germline ends. The CDR3 loop reads CASSPFGTNTANYGYTF. CDR3 in DNA: TGTGCCAGCAGCCCCTTTGGGACAAATACAGCTAACTATGGCTACACCTTC. Looking up the rest from reference TRBV7-8 and TRBJ1-2 gives the full variable domain: GAGVSQSPRYKVAKRGQDVALRCDPISGHVSLFWYQQALGQGPEFLTYFQNEAQLDKSGLPSDRFFAERPEGSVSTLKIQRTQQEDSAVYLCASSPFGTNTANYGYTFGSGTRLTVV.

This clonotype was picked up one time. The chain couples TRBV20-1 to TRBJ1-4; TRBD1 aligns across 9 bases. CDR3 length: 13 residues. Trimming cost V 5 bases and J 8 bases; bases outside gene matches: 6. Germline CDR1 DFQATT, CDR2 SNEGSKA (reference sequence). This CDR3 reads CSAPRQGEEKLFF. Written as DNA, the CDR3 is TGCAGTGCTCCGAGACAGGGGGAGGAAAAACTGTTTTTT.

The rearrangement joins TRBV29-1 to TRBJ2-7, with 13 bases identical to TRBD2. The CDR3 runs to 16 residues. The V and J ends lost 6 bases and 2 bases, in that order; junction bases with no gene match: 10. Germline CDR1 reads SQVTM; CDR2 reads ANQGSEA. The CDR3 loop reads CSVGLAGEILTYEQYF. CDR3 in DNA: TGCAGCGTCGGACTAGCGGGGGAGATATTAACCTACGAGCAGTACTTC.

The chain uses TRBV10-3 and TRBJ2-3, with D tentatively TRBD2 (5 bases). Germline V CDR1 and CDR2: ENHRY, SYGVKD. The CDR3 length is 16 residues. With 0 bases removed from V and 1 base from J, the gap between germline ends came to 11 bases. The CDR3 reads CAISESKRSGTDTQYF. CDR3 nucleotides: TGTGCCATCAGTGAGTCGAAGCGGTCTGGCACAGATACGCAGTATTTT.

The chain couples TRBV6-2 or TRBV6-3 to TRBJ2-5, with 11 positions matching TRBD1. Germline-derived CDR1 and CDR2 are MNHEY and SVGEGT. With V trimmed by 7 bases and J by 2 bases, 3 bases remained unmatched. The CDR3 sequence is 14 residues long. Here the CDR3 DNA reads TGTGCCAGCATGGACAGGGGGCGGCAAGAGACCCAGTACTTC. It yields the protein CASMDRGRQETQYF.

This chain connects TRBV7-9 to TRBJ2-1; 10 nucleotides agree with TRBD2. Germline V gives CDR1 SEHNR, CDR2 FQNEAQ (reference sequence). V lost 6 bases to trimming and J lost 4 bases; unmatched junction nucleotides: 9. The CDR3 sequence is 16 residues long. The DNA for the CDR3 is TGTGCCAGCAGTTCCCCGACTAGCGGGCCGTACAATGAGCAGTTCTTC. Amino acids: CASSSPTSGPYNEQFF.

The chain has TRBV12-3 or TRBV12-4 and TRBJ2-7, with a weak D call TRBD2 (5 bases). This CDR3 is 13 amino acids long. V dropped 2 bases and J dropped 4 bases, with 9 bases sitting between them. CDR3: CASSLLSGYEQYF. The CDR3, as DNA: TGTGCCAGCAGTTTATTGTCGGGGTACGAGCAGTACTTC.

This rearrangement joins TRBV29-1 to TRBJ2-3; D is uncertain. The CDR3 totals 11 residues. Per germline, CDR1 SQVTM and CDR2 ANQGSEA. With 4 bases removed from V and 4 bases from J, the gap between germline ends came to 6 bases. The CDR3 reads CSVVGPDTQYF. As DNA, the CDR3 is TGCAGCGTTGTGGGCCCAGATACGCAGTATTTT.

The table lists this clonotype with a few counts. The gene calls are TRBV7-2 and TRBJ1-4, with unresolved D. The germline V gene encodes CDR1 SGHTA and CDR2 FQGNSA. Trimming cost V 0 bases and J 13 bases, with 15 bases left between them. This CDR3 contains 14 residues. CDR3 region: CASSLAPSIRRLFF. CDR3 DNA: TGTGCCAGCAGCTTAGCCCCCTCTATTAGGCGACTGTTTTTT.

The chain recombines TRBV23-1 with TRBJ2-5; TRBD2 matches 8 bases. TRBV23-1 is reported as an ORF; its role is uncertain. This CDR3 has 14 residues. Trimming took 8 bases from V and 2 from J; bases not matched to a gene: 7. In DNA form, the CDR3 reads TGCGCCAGCGTCGAGGCGGGGGGACAAGAGACCCAGTACTTC. Translation: CASVEAGGQETQYF.

Many counts were recorded for this clonotype. This chain's CDR3 is CASSFIPVQGQETQYF. The CDR3 nucleotides read TGTGCCAGCAGTTTCATACCCGTACAGGGGCAAGAGACCCAGTACTTC. The chain links TRBV27 to TRBJ2-5, with TRBD1 matching 7 bases. The V and J ends lost 3 bases and 2 bases, in that order; junction bases with no gene match: 9. The V gene's germline CDR1 is MNHEY and CDR2 SMNVEV (reference sequence). The CDR3 is made up of 16 amino acids.

This clonotype was counted only a few times. V and J are TRBV4-3 and TRBJ1-1, with unresolved D. The ends were cut back, 1 base at V and 2 bases at J, with 5 bases in the middle. CDR3 length: 13 amino acids. Germline CDR1 reads LGHNA; CDR2 reads YSLEER. The CDR3 region has the DNA TGCGCCAGCAGCCAAGTCCATAACACTGAAGCTTTCTTT. The encoded protein is CASSQVHNTEAFF.

The V call is TRBV28, the J call TRBJ2-1; maybe TRBD2 (6 bases). CDR1 is MDHEN, CDR2 SYDVKM, per germline. V was clipped by 6 bases and J by 3 bases, with 15 bases between them. The CDR3 totals 15 residues. CDR3 nucleotide sequence: TGTGCCAGCAGAGGGATGGGGGGTGTCTACAATGAGCAGTTCTTC. Amino acids: CASRGMGGVYNEQFF.